Listed here are 15 T cell receptor beta chains from one sample, sequenced in a study of T-cell memory formation after mild COVID-19. TCRdb reanalysed the 5' RACE reads using MiXCR and keeps one entry per CDR3 protein. The data contain around 440,000 distinct CDR3 sequences, about 18% of them singletons. The sequencing sample was made of PBMCs or a T cell subset sorted from them (not recorded which). The receptors here all came from an adult woman who had mild COVID-19 (a few samples of this study predate the infection). Cell type and time point are not known.

This clonotype was counted only a few times. This chain connects TRBV5-1 to TRBJ1-5; 7 bases map to TRBD1. This CDR3 region has 15 residues. Germline trimming cut 1 base from V and 2 bases from J; bases unmatched to any gene: 3. CDR1 and CDR2 (germline): SGHRS, YFSETQ. The CDR3 loop reads CASSLLGQGNQPQHF. The CDR3 nucleotides are TGCGCCAGCAGCTTGCTCGGACAGGGCAATCAGCCCCAGCATTTT.

This clonotype was counted only a few times. The V and J genes are TRBV3-1 and TRBJ2-1, with 7 positions matching TRBD2. Germline CDR1 is LGHDT and CDR2 is YNNKEL (reference sequence). Trimming at V came to 4 bases and at J to 7 bases, leaving 7 bases not matched to a gene. CDR3 length: 14 amino acids. The CDR3 sequence is CASSPAAGTNEQFF. As DNA, the CDR3 is TGTGCCAGCAGCCCCGCAGCGGGAACAAATGAGCAGTTCTTC.

The V call is TRBV5-1, the J call TRBJ2-6; unclear D gene. CDR3 length: 15 residues. Trimming took off 0 bases at V and 2 bases at J, with 6 bases between the two ends. Looked up from germline, CDR1 is SGHRS and CDR2 is YFSETQ. The CDR3 bases are TGCGCCAGCAGCTTGGTTCGGGCTGGGGCCAACGTCCTGACTTTC. Amino acid sequence: CASSLVRAGANVLTF.

The rearrangement joins TRBV5-1 to TRBJ1-2, with D possibly TRBD1 on 6 matching bases. CDR1 SGHRS and CDR2 YFSETQ come from the germline V gene. The CDR3 has 13 amino acids. V lost 4 bases and J 5 bases, leaving 12 bases between the germline ends. CDR3 sequence reads: CASSQSGQYGYTF. The CDR3 bases are TGCGCCAGCAGCCAATCCGGACAGTATGGCTACACCTTC.

This clonotype has just one count. The chain employs TRBV5-5 and TRBJ1-2, with D perhaps matching TRBD1 (5 bases). The germline V gene has CDR1 SGHKS and CDR2 YYEKEE (reference sequence). Trimming took 0 bases from V and 4 from J, leaving 13 bases between them. The length of the CDR3 is 15 residues. CDR3 DNA: TGTGCCAGCAGCTTGGGGGGCCCAGTAGTCTATGGCTACACCTTC. Translation gives CASSLGGPVVYGYTF. Full variable domain (rest looked up from reference TRBV5-5 and TRBJ1-2): DAGVTQSPTHLIKTRGQQVTLRCSPISGHKSVSWYQQVLGQGPQFIFQYYEKEERGRGNFPDRFSARQFPNYSSELNVNALLLGDSALYLCASSLGGPVVYGYTFGSGTRLTVV.

The chain combines TRBV5-1 with TRBJ2-7, with D possibly being TRBD1 (5 bases). The germline gives CDR1 SGHRS, CDR2 YFSETQ. The CDR3 consists of 17 residues. With 0 bases removed from V and 4 bases from J, the gap between germline ends came to 20 bases. In nucleotides, the CDR3 is TGCGCCAGCAGCTTGGTGGTCTTGGGCCAGGGATATTACGAGCAGTACTTC. Protein: CASSLVVLGQGYYEQYF.

This clonotype was picked up one time. The gene calls are TRBV25-1 and TRBJ1-2; D remains unclear. This CDR3 is built from 14 residues. V was trimmed by 1 base and J by 2 bases, leaving 8 bases between them. CDR1 and CDR2 (germline): MGHDK, SYGVNS. CDR3 DNA: TGTGCCAGCAGTGAATGGTCCAGGAACTATGGCTACACCTTC. Its protein product is CASSEWSRNYGYTF.

The chain recombines TRBV5-6 with TRBJ2-3; D perhaps matches TRBD2 (6 bases). Germline V CDR1 and CDR2: SGHDT, YYEEEE. Trimming took off 2 bases at V and 2 bases at J, with 12 bases between the two ends. The length of the CDR3 is 15 residues. This CDR3 is CASSFPGLLTDTQYF. The CDR3 bases are TGTGCCAGCAGCTTTCCGGGACTCCTCACAGATACGCAGTATTTT.

V and J are TRBV7-9 and TRBJ2-2; unclear D gene. V shed 5 bases and J shed 0 bases, with 13 bases lying between them. This CDR3 region has 16 residues. Germline CDR1 SEHNR, CDR2 FQNEAQ (reference sequence). CDR3 DNA: TGTGCCAGCAGCCCCGAGCAAGGGCCGAACACCGGGGAGCTGTTTTTT. It yields the protein CASSPEQGPNTGELFF.

This clonotype showed up just a few times. The gene calls are TRBV12-3 or TRBV12-4 and TRBJ2-2; TRBD2 aligns across 10 bases. The CDR3 runs 15 residues. The junction had 6 bases not matched to a gene; V was cut back by 7 bases and J by 4 bases. The CDR3 reads CASTQAGGVTGELFF. The CDR3 bases are TGTGCCAGCACCCAAGCGGGAGGGGTCACCGGGGAGCTGTTTTTT.

The gene calls are TRBV20-1 and TRBJ1-4, with 9 bases matching TRBD1. V gave up 3 bases and J gave up 5 bases; unmatched junction bases: 4. Per the germline V gene, CDR1 is DFQATT and CDR2 is SNEGSKA (reference sequence). The CDR3 spans 14 residues. In DNA, the CDR3 is TGCAGTGCTAGCAGCGGGACAGGGAATGAAAAACTGTTTTTT. As protein: CSASSGTGNEKLFF.

V is TRBV7-6 and J is TRBJ2-3; TRBD2 aligns across 11 bases. CDR1 and CDR2 (germline): SGHVS, FNYEAQ. V dropped 3 bases and J dropped 5; count of bases not matched to a gene: 13. The CDR3 loop spans 18 amino acids. In nucleotides, the CDR3 is TGTGCCAGCAGCTTGGGAGGAATTAGCGGGAGGGCCGTAGATACGCAGTATTTT. Protein product: CASSLGGISGRAVDTQYF. Filled out from reference TRBV7-6 and TRBJ2-3, the complete variable domain reads GAGVSQSPRYKVTKRGQDVALRCDPISGHVSLYWYRQALGQGPEFLTYFNYEAQQDKSGLPNDRFSAERPEGSISTLTIQRTEQRDSAMYRCASSLGGISGRAVDTQYFGPGTRLTVL.

This clonotype was detected a few times. The V call is TRBV24-1, the J call TRBJ2-1; 11 bases align to TRBD2. Germline CDR1 is KGHDR and CDR2 is SFDVKD. The CDR3 spans 17 residues. The V segment lost 3 bases and the J segment 6 bases; nucleotides outside the gene matches: 9. Here the CDR3 reads CATSDLPLAGGINEQFF. The CDR3 DNA reads as TGTGCCACCAGTGATCTACCCCTAGCGGGGGGAATCAATGAGCAGTTCTTC.

This clonotype was seen at least ten times. The V and J genes are TRBV5-1 and TRBJ1-2, with TRBD1 identical over 10 bases. Germline CDR1 reads SGHRS; CDR2 reads YFSETQ. The CDR3 sequence is 17 residues long. After removal of 0 bases from V and 5 bases from J, the junction contained 10 bases not matched to a gene. CDR3 DNA sequence: TGCGCCAGCAGCTTGGCAGAGGGGACAGGGGCGATATATGGCTACACCTTC. It codes for CASSLAEGTGAIYGYTF. The variable domain in full, with the rest retrieved from reference TRBV5-1 and TRBJ1-2, is KAGVTQTPRYLIKTRGQQVTLSCSPISGHRSVSWYQQTPGQGLQFLFEYFSETQRNKGNFPGRFSGRQFSNSRSEMNVSTLELGDSALYLCASSLAEGTGAIYGYTFGSGTRLTVV.

This clonotype occurred a few times. The chain couples TRBV5-1 to TRBJ2-7; 7 bases agree with TRBD1. The germline gives CDR1 SGHRS, CDR2 YFSETQ. This CDR3 has 15 amino acids. The V gene end was trimmed by 4 bases and the J gene end by 3 bases; junction bases not matched to a gene: 10. The CDR3 spells CASSRLGQSNYEQYF. CDR3 in DNA: TGCGCCAGCAGCCGCCTGGGACAGTCGAACTACGAGCAGTACTTC.